This T cell receptor beta chain emerged from a study of control samples from healthy donors and cancer patients. Germline values: CDR1 SGHVS, CDR2 FNYEAQ. The CDR3 runs 14 residues. The V and J ends lost 6 bases and 6 bases, in that order; junction bases with no gene match: 5. The protocol was immunoSEQ multiplex PCR, while the TCRdb copy is restricted to in-frame clones and leaves out a portion. Here the sample spans about 110,000 clones, approximately 88% being singletons. This clone was recorded only once. The V and J genes are TRBV7-6 and TRBJ1-5; TRBD1 matches at 10 bases. The sequence derives from a woman aged 55-70 years with lung cancer. Sequenced input: PBMCs. The CDR3 DNA sequence: TGTGCCAGCAGGTTGACAGGGGGCGGTCAGCCCCAGCATTTT. This sequence encodes CASRLTGGGQPQHF.